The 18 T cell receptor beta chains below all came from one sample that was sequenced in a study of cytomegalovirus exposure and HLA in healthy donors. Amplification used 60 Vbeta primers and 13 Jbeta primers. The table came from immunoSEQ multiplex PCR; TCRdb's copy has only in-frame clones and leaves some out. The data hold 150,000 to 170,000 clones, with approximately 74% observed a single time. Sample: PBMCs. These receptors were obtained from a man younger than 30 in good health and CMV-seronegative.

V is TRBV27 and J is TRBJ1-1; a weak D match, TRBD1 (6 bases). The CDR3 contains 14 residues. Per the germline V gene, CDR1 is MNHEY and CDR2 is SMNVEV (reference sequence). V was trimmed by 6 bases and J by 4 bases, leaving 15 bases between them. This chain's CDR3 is CASSPGGGGTEAFF. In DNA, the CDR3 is TGTGCCAGCAGCCCCGGGGGGGGCGGCACTGAAGCTTTCTTT.

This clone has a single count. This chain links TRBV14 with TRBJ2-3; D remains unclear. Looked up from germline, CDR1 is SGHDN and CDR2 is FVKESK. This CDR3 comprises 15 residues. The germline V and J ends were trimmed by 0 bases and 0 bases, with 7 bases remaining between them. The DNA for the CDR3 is TGTGCCAGCAGCCAAGATATCTCTAGCACAGATACGCAGTATTTT. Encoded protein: CASSQDISSTDTQYF.

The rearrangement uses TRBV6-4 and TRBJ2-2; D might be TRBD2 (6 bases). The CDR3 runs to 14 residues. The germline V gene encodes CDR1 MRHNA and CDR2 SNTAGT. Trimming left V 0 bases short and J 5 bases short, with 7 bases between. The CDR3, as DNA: TGTGCCAGCAGTGACTCTGGGGGGACCGGGGAGCTGTTTTTT. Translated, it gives CASSDSGGTGELFF.

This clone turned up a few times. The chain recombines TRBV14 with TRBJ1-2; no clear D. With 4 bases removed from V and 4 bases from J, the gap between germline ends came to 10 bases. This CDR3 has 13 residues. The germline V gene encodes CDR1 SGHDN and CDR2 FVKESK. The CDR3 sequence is CASSPNEGYGYTF. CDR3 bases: TGTGCCAGCAGCCCTAACGAGGGCTATGGCTACACCTTC.

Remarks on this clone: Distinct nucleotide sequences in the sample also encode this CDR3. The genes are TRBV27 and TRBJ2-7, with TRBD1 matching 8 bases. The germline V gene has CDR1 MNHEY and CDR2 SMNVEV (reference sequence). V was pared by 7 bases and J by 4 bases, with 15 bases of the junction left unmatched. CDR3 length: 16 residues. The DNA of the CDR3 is TGTGCCAGCATCAAGGGGGGCAGGGGGCGCGGATACGAGCAGTACTTC. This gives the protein CASIKGGRGRGYEQYF.

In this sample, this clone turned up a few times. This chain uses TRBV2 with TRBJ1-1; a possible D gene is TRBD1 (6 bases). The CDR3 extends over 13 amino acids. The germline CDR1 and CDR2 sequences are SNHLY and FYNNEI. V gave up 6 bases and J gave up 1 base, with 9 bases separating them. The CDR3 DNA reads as TGTGCCAGCAGAGGACAGCCGAACACTGAAGCTTTCTTT. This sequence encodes CASRGQPNTEAFF.

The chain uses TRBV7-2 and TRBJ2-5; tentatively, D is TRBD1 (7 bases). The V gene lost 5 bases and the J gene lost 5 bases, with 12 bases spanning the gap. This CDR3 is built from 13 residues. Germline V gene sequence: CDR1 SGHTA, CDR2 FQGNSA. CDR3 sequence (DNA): TGTGCCAGCAGCCAGGGGGGCCGGGAGACCCAGTACTTC. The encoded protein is CASSQGGRETQYF.

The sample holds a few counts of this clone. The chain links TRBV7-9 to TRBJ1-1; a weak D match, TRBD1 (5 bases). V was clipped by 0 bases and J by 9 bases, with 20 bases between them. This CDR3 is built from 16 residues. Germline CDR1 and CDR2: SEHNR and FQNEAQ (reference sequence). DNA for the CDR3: TGTGCCAGCAGCTTAGCTGGGTGGGAGGCAGGGCCTCAAGCTTTCTTT. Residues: CASSLAGWEAGPQAFF.

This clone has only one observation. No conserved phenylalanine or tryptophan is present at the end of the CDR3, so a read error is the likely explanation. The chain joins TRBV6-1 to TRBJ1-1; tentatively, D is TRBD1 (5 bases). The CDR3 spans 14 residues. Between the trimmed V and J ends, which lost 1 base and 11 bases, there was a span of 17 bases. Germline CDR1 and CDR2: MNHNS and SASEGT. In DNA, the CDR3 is TGTGCCAGCAGTGAAGGGGGCGCGGATCTGGGGGCTTTCCTT. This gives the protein CASSEGGADLGAFL.

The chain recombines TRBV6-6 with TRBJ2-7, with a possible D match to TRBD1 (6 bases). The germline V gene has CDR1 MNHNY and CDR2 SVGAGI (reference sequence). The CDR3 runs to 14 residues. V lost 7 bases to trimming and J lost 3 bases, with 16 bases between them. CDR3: CASKTQGNGYEQYF. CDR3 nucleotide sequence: TGTGCCAGCAAAACCCAGGGGAATGGCTACGAGCAGTACTTC.

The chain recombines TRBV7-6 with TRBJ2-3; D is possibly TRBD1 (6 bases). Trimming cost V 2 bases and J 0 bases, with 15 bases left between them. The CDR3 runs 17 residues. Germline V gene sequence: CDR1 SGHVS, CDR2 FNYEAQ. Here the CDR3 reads CASSLYLRTVSTDTQYF. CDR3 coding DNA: TGTGCCAGCAGCTTATATCTTCGGACAGTTAGCACAGATACGCAGTATTTT. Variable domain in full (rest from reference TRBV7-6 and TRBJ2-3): GAGVSQSPRYKVTKRGQDVALRCDPISGHVSLYWYRQALGQGPEFLTYFNYEAQQDKSGLPNDRFSAERPEGSISTLTIQRTEQRDSAMYRCASSLYLRTVSTDTQYFGPGTRLTVL.

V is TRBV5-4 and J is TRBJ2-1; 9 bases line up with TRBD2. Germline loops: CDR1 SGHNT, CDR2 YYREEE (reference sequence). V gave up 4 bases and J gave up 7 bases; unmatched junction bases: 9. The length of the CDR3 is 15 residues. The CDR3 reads CASSLSGGSRNEQFF. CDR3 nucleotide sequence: TGTGCCAGCAGCCTGAGCGGGGGGTCCCGGAATGAGCAGTTCTTC.

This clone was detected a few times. In nucleotides, the CDR3 is TGTGCCAGCAGGCTAGCGGGGGGGGCCTACAATGAGCAGTTCTTC. This codes for CASRLAGGAYNEQFF. V is TRBV27 and J is TRBJ2-1, with TRBD2 identical over 12 bases. The V gene's germline CDR1 is MNHEY and CDR2 SMNVEV (reference sequence). Trimming removed 6 bases from V and 2 bases from J; junction bases left unmatched: 2. The CDR3 extends over 15 amino acids.

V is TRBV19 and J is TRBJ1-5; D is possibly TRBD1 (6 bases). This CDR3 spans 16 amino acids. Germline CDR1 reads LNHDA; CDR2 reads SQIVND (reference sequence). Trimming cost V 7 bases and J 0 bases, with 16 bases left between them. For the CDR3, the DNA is TGTGCCAGTACCAGCAGGACAGTTTATAGCAATCAGCCCCAGCATTTT. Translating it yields CASTSRTVYSNQPQHF. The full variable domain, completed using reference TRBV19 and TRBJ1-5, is DGGITQSPKYLFRKEGQNVTLSCEQNLNHDAMYWYRQDPGQGLRLIYYSQIVNDFQKGDIAEGYSVSREKKESFPLTVTSAQKNPTAFYLCASTSRTVYSNQPQHFGDGTRLSIL.

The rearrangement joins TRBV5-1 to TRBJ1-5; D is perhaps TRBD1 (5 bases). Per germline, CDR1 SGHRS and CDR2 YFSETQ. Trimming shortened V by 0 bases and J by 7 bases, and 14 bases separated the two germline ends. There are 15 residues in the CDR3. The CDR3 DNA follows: TGCGCCAGCAGCTTGGCAGGTGACAGAGGACAGCCCCAGCATTTT. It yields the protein CASSLAGDRGQPQHF.

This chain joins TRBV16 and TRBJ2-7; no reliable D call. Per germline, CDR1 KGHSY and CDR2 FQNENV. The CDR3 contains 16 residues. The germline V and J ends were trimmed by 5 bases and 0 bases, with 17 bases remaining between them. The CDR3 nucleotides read TGTGCCAGCAGCGGGCATTCCAATAAGAGCTCCTACGAGCAGTACGTC. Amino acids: CASSGHSNKSSYEQYV.

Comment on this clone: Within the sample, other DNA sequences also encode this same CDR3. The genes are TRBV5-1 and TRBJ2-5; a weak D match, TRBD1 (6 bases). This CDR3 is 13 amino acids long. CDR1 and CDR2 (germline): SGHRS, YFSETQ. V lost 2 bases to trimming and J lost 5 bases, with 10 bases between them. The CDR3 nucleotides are TGCGCCAGCAGCTTCCAGGGGATGGAGACCCAGTACTTC. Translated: CASSFQGMETQYF.

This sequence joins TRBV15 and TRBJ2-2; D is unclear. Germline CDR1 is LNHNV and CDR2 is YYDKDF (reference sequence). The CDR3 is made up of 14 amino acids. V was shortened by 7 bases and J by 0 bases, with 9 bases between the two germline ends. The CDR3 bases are TGTGCCACCAACGAACTCACGAACACCGGGGAGCTGTTTTTT. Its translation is CATNELTNTGELFF. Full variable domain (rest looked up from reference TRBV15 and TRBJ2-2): DAMVIQNPRYQVTQFGKPVTLSCSQTLNHNVMYWYQQKSSQAPKLLFHYYDKDFNNEADTPDNFQSRRPNTSFCFLDIRSPGLGDTAMYLCATNELTNTGELFFGEGSRLTVL.